This TCR beta chain was captured in a study of shared clonotypes between healthy human individuals. Whole-study context: Donors had three CD4 naive, three CD4 memory, two CD8 naive and one CD8 memory plate apiece. Study findings and constraints: In the sorted subsets, rarefaction showed sequencing was incomplete despite large depth.

In regard to this clone: Its target is unknown.

Libraries were prepared by immunoSEQ multiplex PCR; TCRdb keeps only in-frame clonotypes and omits some of them. Of more than 600,000 clones listed, just over 90% were seen once; the top ten hold approximately 24%. CDR1 is MDHEN, CDR2 SYDVKM, per germline. The CDR3 has 15 amino acids. The J segment lost 5 bases and the V segment lost 4 bases, leaving 7 bases of the junction unmatched. The naive CD8 subset, CD45RO-negative cells positively selected for CCR7, excluded terminally differentiated effector memory CD45RA+ cells. All participating donors were Caucasian adults from Nashville, Tennessee. This chain joins TRBV28 and TRBJ1-4; 7 nucleotides align to TRBD1. The clonotype was recovered from a young man in good health. Sequencing was carried out using naive CD8+ T cells sorted from blood. The CDR3 sequence is CASSSETGRNEKLFF. The CDR3, as DNA: TGTGCCAGCAGTTCGGAGACAGGGCGGAATGAAAAACTGTTTTTT.